Shown below are 23 T cell receptor beta chains from a single sample sequenced in a study of CD8+CD57+ T cells in acquired aplastic anemia. The sequenced patients had an expansion of CD8+CD57+ cells seen by flow cytometry. Genomic DNA constituted the template upon which TCR beta VDJ and CDR3 profiling was performed. From the reads, TCRdb called clonotypes with MiXCR, one entry per CDR3 protein. The data contain 200,000 to 250,000 distinct CDR3 sequences, more than 55% of them singletons. The sample comprised sorted CD4+, CD8+, or CD8+CD57+ T cells (not recorded which) from PBMCs. The receptors originated from a human donor with aplastic anemia.

The CDR3 loop is CASSLQGPYYEQYF. Here the CDR3 DNA reads TGTGCCAGCAGCTTACAGGGGCCGTACTACGAGCAGTACTTC. The gene calls are TRBV7-2 and TRBJ2-7; weak D call: TRBD1 (6 bases). The V gene's germline CDR1 is SGHTA and CDR2 FQGNSA. The germline V and J ends were trimmed by 2 bases and 3 bases, with 11 bases remaining between them. There are 14 residues in the CDR3.

V and J are TRBV20-1 and TRBJ1-2; D not certain. Trimming removed 3 bases at V and 5 bases at J, with 10 bases between. The CDR3 is 12 residues long. Germline loops: CDR1 DFQATT, CDR2 SNEGSKA (reference sequence). CDR3: CSARDRGYGYTF. The CDR3 DNA reads as TGCAGTGCTAGGGACCGAGGATATGGCTACACCTTC.

This clonotype has a handful of counts. This sequence joins TRBV30 and TRBJ2-1; 12 bases fit TRBD2. V lost 4 bases and J lost 9; bases outside the gene matches: 4. Germline V gives CDR1 GTSNPN, CDR2 SVGIG (reference sequence). There are 13 residues in the CDR3. CDR3 DNA sequence: TGTGCCTGGAATGGGGGACTAGCGGGTGAGCAGTTCTTC. It codes for CAWNGGLAGEQFF.

The rearrangement joins TRBV10-3 to TRBJ1-6; D remains unclear. Germline V CDR1 and CDR2: ENHRY, SYGVKD. The V and J ends lost 3 bases and 3 bases respectively, with 6 bases between them. This CDR3 contains 14 residues. This CDR3 reads CAISDGDYNSPLHF. CDR3 coding DNA: TGTGCCATCAGTGACGGAGACTATAATTCACCCCTCCACTTT.

CDR3 sequence: CASSLAGAQPQHF. The CDR3 DNA follows: TGTGCCAGCAGCTTGGCCGGAGCTCAGCCCCAGCATTTT. This chain joins TRBV7-2 and TRBJ1-5; D ambiguous. Germline V gene lookup returns CDR1 SGHTA and CDR2 FQGNSA. V was clipped by 3 bases and J by 6 bases, with 9 bases between them. CDR3 length equals 13 residues.

The chain combines TRBV6-5 with TRBJ1-4; TRBD1 agrees at 8 bases. CDR1 is MNHEY, CDR2 SVGAGI, per germline. Trimming removed 6 bases from V and 8 bases from J; junction bases left unmatched: 8. The CDR3 consists of 14 residues. CDR3 region: CASSRQGPTEKLFF. The CDR3 region has the DNA TGTGCCAGCAGCCGACAGGGGCCAACCGAAAAACTGTTTTTT.

The chain links TRBV20-1 to TRBJ2-7, with 7 bases lining up with TRBD1. V shed 1 base, J shed 0 bases, and the junction held 9 bases outside the gene matches. The CDR3 sequence is 16 residues long. Germline CDR1 reads DFQATT; CDR2 reads SNEGSKA (reference sequence). As DNA, the CDR3 is TGCAGTGCTAGAGGCCGTCTGGACAGGAGCTCCTACGAGCAGTACTTC. Its translation: CSARGRLDRSSYEQYF.

Worth noting for this clonotype: One junction end does not reproduce the germline sequence, and a read error may be involved. The J gene is TRBJ2-1, the V gene TRBV7-7; either TRBD1 or TRBD2 may supply D (5 bases each). The CDR3 covers 14 residues. The V gene's germline CDR1 is SSHAT and CDR2 FNYEAQ (reference sequence). This chain's CDR3 is CASSSRWDPWEQFF. Here the CDR3 DNA reads TGTGCTAGCAGCTCAAGATGGGACCCCTGGGAGCAGTTCTTC.

About this clonotype itself: Germline is not matched at one junction end, which may reflect a read error. The V call is TRBV10-1, the J call TRBJ1-1; D perhaps matches TRBD1 (5 bases). From germline, CDR1 is WNHNN and CDR2 SYGVQD (reference sequence). The CDR3 has 14 residues. CDR3 nucleotide sequence: TGCGCCTGCAGTGAGAGACAGACGAACACTGAAGCTTTCTTT. It codes for CACSERQTNTEAFF.

The CDR3 DNA follows: TGTGCCAGCAGTGAACGGGGCATAGCGGGAGAGCAGTACTTC. Amino acid sequence: CASSERGIAGEQYF. The chain uses TRBV2 and TRBJ2-7; TRBD2 matches at 8 bases. The V and J ends lost 2 bases and 7 bases, in that order; junction bases with no gene match: 7. This CDR3 has 14 residues. CDR1 is SNHLY, CDR2 FYNNEI, per germline.

This clonotype was observed at least ten times. The CDR3 reads CASSAGGTHYNEQFF. The CDR3 DNA follows: TGTGCCAGCAGCGCTGGAGGGACCCACTACAATGAGCAGTTCTTC. The chain employs TRBV9 and TRBJ2-1; TRBD2 might be the D (6 bases). V was shortened by 3 bases and J by 3 bases, with 13 bases between the two germline ends. The length of the CDR3 is 15 residues. The germline gives CDR1 SGDLS, CDR2 YYNGEE.

This clonotype was seen a few times. The rearrangement joins TRBV11-2 to TRBJ2-7, with TRBD2 matching 13 bases. With the DNA end fitting TRBJ2-1 better, the J assignment may be wrong. CDR1 is SGHAT and CDR2 is FQNNGV in the germline V gene. This CDR3 has 13 residues. The CDR3, as DNA: TGTGCCAGCAGCTTGGGACTAGCGGGATTGCAGTTCTTC. Protein: CASSLGLAGLQFF.

This clonotype was counted a few times. The gene calls are TRBV20-1 and TRBJ2-3; D is unclear. CDR3 length: 16 amino acids. CDR1 DFQATT and CDR2 SNEGSKA come from the germline V gene (reference sequence). Trimming stripped 0 bases from V and 2 bases from J, with 15 bases between. The CDR3 loop reads CSARDPLYDITDTQYF. CDR3 nucleotides: TGCAGTGCTAGAGATCCCCTCTATGACATCACAGATACGCAGTATTTT.

The V call is TRBV19, the J call TRBJ1-4, with unresolved D. Trimming removed 3 bases at V and 5 bases at J, with 7 bases between. Germline V gene sequence: CDR1 LNHDA, CDR2 SQIVND (reference sequence). This CDR3 has 13 amino acids. CDR3 sequence: CASSIMENEKLFF. CDR3 sequence (DNA): TGTGCCAGTAGTATCATGGAAAATGAAAAACTGTTTTTT.

Written as DNA, the CDR3 is TGTGCCAGCAGGCGACAGGGGGGACACGAGCAGTACTTC. This translates into CASRRQGGHEQYF. The rearrangement joins TRBV6-5 to TRBJ2-7; 9 bases align to TRBD1. The V gene's germline CDR1 is MNHEY and CDR2 SVGAGI. Trimming removed 6 bases from V and 5 bases from J; junction bases left unmatched: 5. This CDR3 is built from 13 residues.

This clonotype was seen repeatedly, ten times or more. This chain links TRBV24-1 with TRBJ2-1, with D maybe TRBD2 (7 bases). This CDR3 has 16 amino acids. The germline V and J ends were trimmed by 4 bases and 1 base, with 13 bases remaining between them. The germline V gene encodes CDR1 KGHDR and CDR2 SFDVKD. This CDR3 reads CATSEAEGGSYNEQFF. The DNA for the CDR3 is TGTGCCACCAGTGAAGCCGAGGGGGGGTCCTACAATGAGCAGTTCTTC.

This rearrangement joins TRBV7-9 to TRBJ2-7, with D possibly called TRBD1 or TRBD2 (5 bases each). This CDR3 contains 15 residues. The ends were cut back, 1 base at V and 6 bases at J, with 16 bases in the middle. CDR1 is SEHNR, CDR2 FQNEAQ, per germline (reference sequence). CDR3 coding DNA: TGTGCCAGCAGCTTAGTCACCGGGGACGGGATCGAGCAGTACTTC. This gives the protein CASSLVTGDGIEQYF.

This clonotype has only a few counts. In DNA, the CDR3 is TGTGCCAGCAAATCGACAGGGGGCGGCAATCAGCCCCAGCATTTT. Translated, it gives CASKSTGGGNQPQHF. V gene TRBV2 combines with J gene TRBJ1-5, with TRBD1 identical over 10 bases. V lost 7 bases and J lost 2; bases outside the gene matches: 5. Germline V gene data show CDR1 as SNHLY and CDR2 as FYNNEI. The CDR3 covers 15 residues.

The chain combines TRBV2 with TRBJ2-3; D remains ambiguous. The V gene's germline CDR1 is SNHLY and CDR2 FYNNEI. The CDR3 is made up of 14 amino acids. Deletions cut 4 bases from V and 1 base from J, with 9 bases between. The CDR3 region has the DNA TGTGCCAGCAGTGTAATCGGTGGCACAGATACGCAGTATTTT. It is translated as CASSVIGGTDTQYF.

This clonotype was seen only a few times. V gene TRBV25-1 combines with J gene TRBJ2-1; no clear D gene. The CDR3 is 14 residues long. CDR1 and CDR2 (germline): MGHDK, SYGVNS. The V and J ends lost 5 bases and 8 bases respectively, with 16 bases between them. The CDR3 here is CASSWSGRAYEQFF. The CDR3 DNA follows: TGTGCCAGCAGTTGGTCCGGAAGGGCTTATGAGCAGTTCTTC.

The rearrangement uses TRBV29-1 and TRBJ1-5; 10 bases line up with TRBD1. Germline V gene lookup returns CDR1 SQVTM and CDR2 ANQGSEA. The CDR3 runs 15 residues. The J segment lost 4 bases and the V segment lost 5 bases, leaving 8 bases of the junction unmatched. CDR3 sequence (DNA): TGCAGCGTTTGGGGTGGACAGGGGGAAAATCAGCCCCAGCATTTT. Residues: CSVWGGQGENQPQHF.

The chain has TRBV20-1 and TRBJ2-1; the D is unclear. Trimming left V 0 bases short and J 9 bases short, with 15 bases between. The CDR3 has 14 residues. Per the germline V gene, CDR1 is DFQATT and CDR2 is SNEGSKA (reference sequence). The CDR3 here is CSARESSLSFEQFF. CDR3 coding DNA: TGCAGTGCTAGAGAGTCCTCCCTTTCGTTTGAGCAGTTCTTC.

V gene TRBV5-1 combines with J gene TRBJ2-3; tentatively, D is TRBD1 (6 bases). The CDR3 is 13 amino acids. V lost 4 bases to trimming and J lost 5 bases, with 11 bases between them. CDR1 is SGHRS and CDR2 is YFSETQ in the germline V gene. The CDR3 reads CASSGGSGDTQYF. CDR3 DNA sequence: TGCGCCAGCAGCGGGGGCTCCGGAGATACGCAGTATTTT.